Listed below are T cell receptor beta chains from one sample, sequenced in a study of cytomegalovirus exposure and HLA in healthy donors. The method was immunoSEQ multiplex PCR; TCRdb's version includes in-frame clones alone and lacks a portion of them. The table lists just over 150,000 clones, around 78% of them singletons, with around 3.3% in the top ten. Source material: PBMCs. These receptors were collected from a woman aged 40 to 49 in good health and CMV-seronegative. The CDR3 runs from the conserved cysteine through the conserved F or W. A D gene is named only where the DNA matches it firmly. A row's size may be missing; if present it is once, few, many or a size class.

V,size,length,J,D,DNA,CDR3
TRBV7-9,.,13,TRBJ1-3,.,TGTGCCAGCAGCTTAGGGAGCACGGACACCATATATTTT,CASSLGSTDTIYF
TRBV10-3,.,16,TRBJ2-3,.,TGTGCCATCAGAGCTGCGGGGGCCGAGGGCACAGATACGCAGTATTTT,CAIRAAGAEGTDTQYF
TRBV6-1,.,13,TRBJ1-4,.,TGTGCCACCGGAGCTGCGGCTAATGAAAAACTGTTTTTT,CATGAAANEKLFF
TRBV9,.,16,TRBJ2-1,TRBD2,TGTGCCAGCAGCGTAGCTACCAGCGGGGGGGCTTATGAGCAGTTCTTC,CASSVATSGGAYEQFF
TRBV29-1,.,13,TRBJ1-4,TRBD1,TGCAGCGTTGAGGGGACAGCGGATGAAAAACTGTTTTTT,CSVEGTADEKLFF
TRBV29-1,.,16,TRBJ1-3,.,TGCAGCGTTGAAGATGGGGGCAGGGCGGCTGGAAACACCATATATTTT,CSVEDGGRAAGNTIYF
TRBV5-1,.,16,TRBJ1-2,.,TGCGCCAGCAGCTGGGAACCGGGAAACGCTAACTATGGCTACACCTTC,CASSWEPGNANYGYTF
TRBV19,.,16,TRBJ2-6,TRBD2,TGTGCCAGTAGCCCCGGGACTAGGGCTGGGGCCAACGTCCTGACTTTC,CASSPGTRAGANVLTF
TRBV7-9,few,14,TRBJ1-1,.,TGTGCCAGCAGCTTAGGGGGCGATAACACTGAAGCTTTCTTT,CASSLGGDNTEAFF
TRBV5-4,few,14,TRBJ2-2,.,TGTGCCAGCAGCCCACTCCTTGACACCGGGGAGCTGTTTTTT,CASSPLLDTGELFF
TRBV5-6,.,12,TRBJ2-7,.,TGTGCCAGCAGCAGGGACTCCCCCTTGGAGTACTTC,CASSRDSPLEYF
TRBV6-5,.,15,TRBJ2-7,TRBD2,TGTGCCAGCAGGGTGGGACTAGCGGGGACATACGAGCAGTACTTC,CASRVGLAGTYEQYF
TRBV9,few,14,TRBJ1-5,TRBD1,TGTGCCAGCAGCGGACAGGGGGGGAGTCAGCCCCAGCATTTT,CASSGQGGSQPQHF
TRBV5-1,.,13,TRBJ2-3,.,TGCGCCAGCAGCTTGGCCGGCACAGATACGCAGTATTTT,CASSLAGTDTQYF
TRBV5-1,.,14,TRBJ2-7,.,TGCGCCAGCAGCTTGGGTCGTGCGTCCTACGAGCAGTACTTC,CASSLGRASYEQYF
TRBV28,.,14,TRBJ1-3,.,TGTGCCAGCAGTTTATACACCTCTGGAAACACCATATATTTT,CASSLYTSGNTIYF
TRBV4-1,.,16,TRBJ1-6,.,TGCGCCAGCAGCCAAGATACGGGGGGTAATAATTCACCCCTCCACTTT,CASSQDTGGNNSPLHF
TRBV5-1,.,14,TRBJ1-2,.,TGCGCCAGCAGCTTGGGTTCCAGGGTCGGTGGCTACACCTTC,CASSLGSRVGGYTF
TRBV5-1,.,14,TRBJ1-2,TRBD1,TGCGCCAGCAGCTTGGAGCCAGGGGGCGGTGGCTACACCTTC,CASSLEPGGGGYTF
TRBV6-5,.,13,TRBJ2-1,.,TGTGCCAGCAGTTACCCGCGCTCCAATGAGCAGTTCTTC,CASSYPRSNEQFF
TRBV6-1,.,14,TRBJ1-1,.,TGTGCCAGCAGTGAATACCGGGGATCCACTGAAGCTTTCTTT,CASSEYRGSTEAFF
TRBV7-9,.,17,TRBJ2-3,TRBD1,TGTGCCAGCAGCTTATTGCTCGGGACAGGCCTTTTAGATACGCAGTATTTT,CASSLLLGTGLLDTQYF
TRBV6-5,.,15,TRBJ1-2,TRBD1,TGTGCCAGCAGCAGGACAGGGTTTAATAACTATGGCTACACCTTC,CASSRTGFNNYGYTF
TRBV14,.,16,TRBJ1-6,.,TGTGCCAGCAGCCAAGAGATCGGCGGCTGGAATTCACCCCTCCACTTT,CASSQEIGGWNSPLHF
TRBV6-5,.,15,TRBJ2-1,TRBD2,TGTGCCAGCAGTTACTCGTTAGCGGGGGACAATGAGCAGTTCTTC,CASSYSLAGDNEQFF
TRBV19,.,17,TRBJ1-6,TRBD1,TGTGCCAGTAGTTCTGAACTAAACAGGGGAGGTGGCTCACCCCTCCACTTT,CASSSELNRGGGSPLHF
TRBV6-1,.,15,TRBJ2-7,.,TGTGCCAGCAGTGAAATGCGTAGGAGCTCCTACGAGCAGTACTTC,CASSEMRRSSYEQYF
TRBV7-6,.,16,TRBJ2-1,.,TGTGCCAGCAGCTTACCCACAGGGTTGACCTACAATGAGCAGTTCTTC,CASSLPTGLTYNEQFF
TRBV28,few,16,TRBJ2-6,TRBD1,TGTGCCAGCAGTTTGTTCAGGGGGTCTGGGGCCAACGTCCTGACTTTC,CASSLFRGSGANVLTF
TRBV5-1,.,18,TRBJ2-6,.,TGCGCCAGCAGCTTGCGTATAAGGGGTCCCAGGGGGGCCAACGTCCTGACTTTC,CASSLRIRGPRGANVLTF
TRBV7-9,.,18,TRBJ1-4,TRBD1,TGTGCCAGCAGCCGAATTCGCCCAGACAGGGGCACTAATGAAAAACTGTTTTTT,CASSRIRPDRGTNEKLFF
TRBV6-1,many,13,TRBJ1-6,.,TGTGCCACCTTGACAGGAACCGATTCACCCCTCCACTTT,CATLTGTDSPLHF
TRBV28,.,14,TRBJ1-4,TRBD1,TGTGCCGCAGGGTCTACAGGGGGAGTTGAAAAACTGTTTTTT,CAAGSTGGVEKLFF
TRBV7-8,.,15,TRBJ1-5,TRBD1,TGTGCCAGCAGCCGCGGGACAGGGGGCAATCAGCCCCAGCATTTT,CASSRGTGGNQPQHF
TRBV7-9,.,16,TRBJ2-5,TRBD2,TGTGCCAGCAGGAAACTAGCGGGGGGGCCTCAAGAGACCCAGTACTTC,CASRKLAGGPQETQYF
TRBV7-9,.,12,TRBJ1-6,.,TGTGCCAGCAGCCATGACACCTCACCCCTCCACTTT,CASSHDTSPLHF
TRBV4-2,.,14,TRBJ2-1,.,TGTGCCAGCAGCCAGCCCACCCAGGGGAATGAGCAGTTCTTC,CASSQPTQGNEQFF
TRBV5-8,.,13,TRBJ2-2,.,TGTGCCAGCAGCTTCGACAGTTTGGAGGAGCTGTTTTTT,CASSFDSLEELFF
TRBV13,.,17,TRBJ2-5,TRBD2,TGTGCCAGCAGCGACAAACTAGCGGGGTATGAGGGGGAGACCCAGTACTTC,CASSDKLAGYEGETQYF
TRBV5-1,.,15,TRBJ1-4,TRBD1,TGCGCCAGCAGCAAATTGACAGGGGAGAGTGAAAAACTGTTTTTT,CASSKLTGESEKLFF
TRBV4-1,few,16,TRBJ1-5,.,TGCGCCAGCAGCCATAAAACACAGGGCCAAGAGCAGCCCCAGCATTTT,CASSHKTQGQEQPQHF
TRBV19,.,15,TRBJ2-1,TRBD2,TGTGCCAGTAGGGCCGGGCGGGGGGGCCTCAATGAGCAGTTCTTC,CASRAGRGGLNEQFF
TRBV5-1,few,16,TRBJ1-1,.,TGCGCCAGCAGCTTGGGCGGGGGGGGACGGGGCACTGAAGCTTTCTTT,CASSLGGGGRGTEAFF
TRBV19,.,18,TRBJ2-5,TRBD2,TGTGCCAGTAGTTCCTCCCGGTCGGGACTAGCGGGGCAAGAGACCCAGTACTTC,CASSSSRSGLAGQETQYF
TRBV14,once,13,TRBJ2-7,.,TGTGCCAGCAGCCAGGACCGGGACTACGAGCAGTACTTC,CASSQDRDYEQYF
TRBV4-1,.,18,TRBJ2-3,TRBD2,TGCGCCAGCAGCCACCGAGCGGGGGGGCATGCTAGCACAGATACGCAGTATTTT,CASSHRAGGHASTDTQYF
TRBV5-1,.,17,TRBJ2-7,TRBD1,TGCGCCAGCAGCTTGGTGGGACAGGGGGGTTACTCCTACGAGCAGTACTTC,CASSLVGQGGYSYEQYF
TRBV5-4,.,15,TRBJ2-3,TRBD2,TGTGCCAGCAGCTCTAGCGGGGGGCGCTCAGATACGCAGTATTTT,CASSSSGGRSDTQYF
TRBV7-6,.,16,TRBJ2-1,TRBD1,TGTGCCAGCAGCCCCCTCACAGGGGGCTTCGACAATGAGCAGTTCTTC,CASSPLTGGFDNEQFF
TRBV7-9,.,12,TRBJ2-7,TRBD1,TGTGCCGTGGACAGGCTGGGGTACGAGCAGTACTTC,CAVDRLGYEQYF